Detailed here is one TCR beta chain. Its specificity is unknown. Libraries of TCR beta came from iRepertoire HTBI primers plus Arm-PCR of CDR3 regions. TCRdb independently ran MiXCR on the multiplex PCR reads; one entry per CDR3 protein. The sample lists hundreds of thousands of distinct CDR3 sequences, roughly a sixth occurring once. The time point is: newly diagnosed GD, antithyroid drugs for less than 3 months. PBMC-derived RNA was used for the TCR library. Graves' disease diagnosis used American Thyroid Association guidelines. The record originates from a study of regulatory T cells in long-lasting Graves disease. Study observations and caveats: Under persistent disease, TRBV28, TRBJ1-2 and TRBJ2-5 were used preferentially.

Germline lookup yields CDR1 SGHTA and CDR2 FQGNSA. The CDR3 contains 14 residues. The germline V and J ends were trimmed by 3 bases and 1 base, with 8 bases remaining between them. The sequence was collected from a female donor with Graves disease. The sample consisted of peripheral blood mononuclear cells (PBMCs), taken at new diagnosis, from a patient treated with antithyroid drugs. The chain recombines TRBV7-2 with TRBJ2-3; the D is unclear. The CDR3 loop is CASSFRAGTDTQYF. CDR3 sequence (DNA): TGTGCCAGCAGCTTCAGAGCCGGCACAGATACGCAGTATTTT.